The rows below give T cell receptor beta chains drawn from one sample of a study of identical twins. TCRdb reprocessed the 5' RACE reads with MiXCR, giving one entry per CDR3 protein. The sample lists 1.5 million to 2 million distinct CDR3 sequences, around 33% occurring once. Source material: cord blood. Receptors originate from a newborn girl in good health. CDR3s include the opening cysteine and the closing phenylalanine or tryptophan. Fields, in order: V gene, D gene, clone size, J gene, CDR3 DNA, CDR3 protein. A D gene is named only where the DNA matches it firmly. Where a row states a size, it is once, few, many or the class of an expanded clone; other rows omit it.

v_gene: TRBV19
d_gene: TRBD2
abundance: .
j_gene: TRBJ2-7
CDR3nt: TGTGCCAGTAGTACGTCCCGGGACTACTTCAATGAGCAGTACTTC
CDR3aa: CASSTSRDYFNEQYF

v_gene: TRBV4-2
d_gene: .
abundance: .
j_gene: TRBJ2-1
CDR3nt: TGTGCCAGCAGCCAGGGAACTCCTAGCGTCCCATCCTACAATGAGCAGTTCTTC
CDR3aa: CASSQGTPSVPSYNEQFF

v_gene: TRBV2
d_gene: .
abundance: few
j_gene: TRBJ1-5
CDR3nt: TGTGCCAGCAGAGGAGAGGGCGGTCAGCCCCAGCATTTT
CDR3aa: CASRGEGGQPQHF

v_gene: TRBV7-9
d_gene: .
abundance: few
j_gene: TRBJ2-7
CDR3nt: TGTGCCAGCAGCCACGGTGGCAGGGACTACGAGCAGTACTTC
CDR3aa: CASSHGGRDYEQYF

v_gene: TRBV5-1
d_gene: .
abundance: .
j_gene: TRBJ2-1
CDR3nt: TGCGCCGGCAGCTTGTATGGCAGTGAGCAGTTCTTC
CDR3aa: CAGSLYGSEQFF

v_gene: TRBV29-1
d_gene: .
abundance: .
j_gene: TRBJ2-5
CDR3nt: TGCAGCGTCAACCATTTATTGGCCGACCCCGCATACCCGAAAAATGAGACCCAGTACTTC
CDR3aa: CSVNHLLADPAYPKNETQYF

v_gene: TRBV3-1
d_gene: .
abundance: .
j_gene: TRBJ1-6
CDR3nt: TGTGCCAGCAGCCAAGCGGGGGGGGGAACTTCACCCCTCCACTTT
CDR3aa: CASSQAGGGTSPLHF

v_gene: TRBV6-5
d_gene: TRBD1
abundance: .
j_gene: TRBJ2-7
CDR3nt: TGTGCCAGCAGTTACCGTCGACAGGGTAGTTACAATGAGCAGTACTTC
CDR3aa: CASSYRRQGSYNEQYF

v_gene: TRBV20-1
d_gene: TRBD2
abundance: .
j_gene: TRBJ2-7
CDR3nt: TGCAGTGCTAGAGATCGACTAGCGGGACCGTACTTC
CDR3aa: CSARDRLAGPYF

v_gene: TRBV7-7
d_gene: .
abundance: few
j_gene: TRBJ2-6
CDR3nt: TGTGCTGGTTTGGCCTCTGGGGCCAACGTCCTGACTTTC
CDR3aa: CAGLASGANVLTF

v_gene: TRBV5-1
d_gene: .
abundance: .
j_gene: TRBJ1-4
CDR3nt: TGCGCCAGCAGCTTGGCCGTGGACGAGGCCAATGAAAAACTGTTTTTT
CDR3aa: CASSLAVDEANEKLFF

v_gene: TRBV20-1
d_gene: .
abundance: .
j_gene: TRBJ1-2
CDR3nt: TGCAGTGCTAGAGAGCGCAGGAGGGGGGGCTACACCTTC
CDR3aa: CSARERRRGGYTF

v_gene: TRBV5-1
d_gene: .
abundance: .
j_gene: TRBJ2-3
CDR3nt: TGCGCCAGCCACGAGCGACTTACTTCTAGCACAGATACGCAGTATTTT
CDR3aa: CASHERLTSSTDTQYF

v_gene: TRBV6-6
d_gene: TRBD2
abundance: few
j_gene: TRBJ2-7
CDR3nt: TGTGCCAGCAGTTACCCTGCTAGCGGGGGCTCCTACGAGCAGTACTTC
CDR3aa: CASSYPASGGSYEQYF

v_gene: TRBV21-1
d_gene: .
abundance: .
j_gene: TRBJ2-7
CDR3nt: TGTGCCAGCAGCAAAGCCCCGGGACTAGCGGGATTGTCCTACGAGCAGTACTTC
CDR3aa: CASSKAPGLAGLSYEQYF

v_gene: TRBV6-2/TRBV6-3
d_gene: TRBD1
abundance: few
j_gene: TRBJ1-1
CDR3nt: TGTGCCAGCAGTTACGAGACAGGGCCTTTGAACACTGAAGCTTTCTTT
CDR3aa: CASSYETGPLNTEAFF

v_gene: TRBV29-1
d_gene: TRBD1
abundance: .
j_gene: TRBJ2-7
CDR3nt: TGCAGCGTTGATCGGGGTCCGGGACAGGGGGACTACGAGCAGTACTTC
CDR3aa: CSVDRGPGQGDYEQYF

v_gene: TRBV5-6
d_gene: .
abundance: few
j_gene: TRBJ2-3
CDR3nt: TGTGCCAGCACCGCGGCTTTAGGAGATACGCAGTATTTT
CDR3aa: CASTAALGDTQYF

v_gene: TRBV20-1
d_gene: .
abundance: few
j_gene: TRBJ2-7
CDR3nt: TGCAGTGCTAGCCTGGCAGATCAACCCTACGAGCAGTACTTC
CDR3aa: CSASLADQPYEQYF

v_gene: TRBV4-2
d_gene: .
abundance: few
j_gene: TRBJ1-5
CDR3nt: TGTGCCAGCAGCCAAGGGGGGGCCAGCAATCAGCCCCAGCATTTT
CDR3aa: CASSQGGASNQPQHF

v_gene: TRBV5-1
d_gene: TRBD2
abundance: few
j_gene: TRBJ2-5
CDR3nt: TGCGCCAGCAGCTCCCAGGGGACTAGCGGTTACACGAGAGAGACCCAGTACTTC
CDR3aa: CASSSQGTSGYTRETQYF

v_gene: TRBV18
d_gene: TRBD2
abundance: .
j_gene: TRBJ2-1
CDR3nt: TGTGCCAGCTCACCGAACAGCGGGGGCGCTTCCAATGAGCAGTTCTTC
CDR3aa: CASSPNSGGASNEQFF